Presented here are 14 T cell receptor beta chains from one specimen sequenced in a study of control samples from healthy donors and cancer patients. TCRdb keeps only in-frame clones here, not all; method: immunoSEQ multiplex PCR. This repertoire shows roughly 120,000 clones, 80% to 95% found once; its top ten account for about 7.2%. The sample was blood. Every receptor here comes from a woman between 18 and 29 years old in good health.

This rearrangement joins TRBV18 to TRBJ2-3, with 10 nucleotides matching TRBD1. Germline assignment: CDR1 KGHSH and CDR2 LQKENI. The CDR3 extends over 20 amino acids. Trimming took 1 base from V and 1 from J; bases not matched to a gene: 14. CDR3 loop: CASSPLFITSGTGGTDTQYF. The DNA of the CDR3 is TGTGCCAGCTCACCACTATTTATTACGTCCGGGACAGGGGGCACAGATACGCAGTATTTT.

The V and J genes are TRBV12-5 and TRBJ2-7; possibly TRBD1 for D (6 bases). Trimming stripped 2 bases from V and 0 bases from J, with 17 bases between. There are 17 residues in the CDR3. Per germline, CDR1 LGHNT and CDR2 FRNRAP. CDR3 amino acids: CASGLTGTSKSSYEQYF. The CDR3 region has the DNA TGTGCTAGTGGTTTGACCGGGACATCCAAGAGCTCCTACGAGCAGTACTTC.

The chain combines TRBV10-3 with TRBJ2-5, with D tentatively TRBD1 (6 bases). Trimming shortened V by 7 bases and J by 5 bases, and 14 bases separated the two germline ends. The CDR3 has 13 amino acids. The germline V gene has CDR1 ENHRY and CDR2 SYGVKD. For the CDR3, the DNA is TGTGCCATCACCAGGGGCTTGGGGGAGACCCAGTACTTC. The encoded protein is CAITRGLGETQYF.

The chain combines TRBV5-5 with TRBJ2-6; D remains unclear. V gave up 3 bases and J gave up 1 base, with 17 bases separating them. This CDR3 spans 18 amino acids. The germline V gene encodes CDR1 SGHKS and CDR2 YYEKEE (reference sequence). The CDR3 sequence is CASSSRAGSGSGANVLTF. In DNA, the CDR3 is TGTGCCAGCAGCTCCCGAGCCGGTTCCGGGTCTGGGGCCAACGTCCTGACTTTC.

The chain combines TRBV5-1 with TRBJ2-7, with 7 bases fitting TRBD1. Germline CDR1 SGHRS, CDR2 YFSETQ. This CDR3 spans 15 amino acids. V was pared by 4 bases and J by 3 bases, with 10 bases of the junction left unmatched. Here the CDR3 reads CASSPRRTGVYEQYF. In nucleotides, the CDR3 is TGCGCCAGCAGCCCTCGGAGAACAGGGGTCTACGAGCAGTACTTC. The variable domain in full, with the rest retrieved from reference TRBV5-1 and TRBJ2-7, is KAGVTQTPRYLIKTRGQQVTLSCSPISGHRSVSWYQQTPGQGLQFLFEYFSETQRNKGNFPGRFSGRQFSNSRSEMNVSTLELGDSALYLCASSPRRTGVYEQYFGPGTRLTVT.

CDR3 bases: TGTGCCAGCTCACCGATTGGGCCGGGACAGCGTCCCTACAATGAGCAGTTCTTC. It translates to CASSPIGPGQRPYNEQFF. The chain joins TRBV18 to TRBJ2-1; 7 bases align to TRBD1. This CDR3 comprises 18 residues. Per germline, CDR1 KGHSH and CDR2 LQKENI. After removal of 3 bases from V and 2 bases from J, the junction contained 13 bases not matched to a gene.

This clone showed up just once. The V gene is TRBV7-9, the J gene TRBJ1-1, with 7 bases that match TRBD1. V shed 6 bases, J shed 6 bases, and the junction held 16 bases outside the gene matches. This CDR3 region has 16 residues. Germline V CDR1 and CDR2: SEHNR, FQNEAQ (reference sequence). The CDR3 reads CASRLDLGGRSSEAFF. CDR3 coding DNA: TGTGCCAGCAGATTGGACTTAGGGGGCAGAAGTTCTGAAGCTTTCTTT.

The chain recombines TRBV6-2 or TRBV6-3 with TRBJ1-2; TRBD1 matches at 7 bases. CDR1 is MNHEY and CDR2 is SVGEGT in the germline V gene. The CDR3 consists of 15 residues. J lost 4 bases, V lost 2 bases, and 7 bases had no gene match. The CDR3 reads CASSYGRGTVYGYTF. For the CDR3, the DNA is TGTGCCAGCAGTTACGGACGGGGGACAGTCTATGGCTACACCTTC.

V usage is TRBV28 and J usage is TRBJ1-5; tentative D call: TRBD1 (5 bases). Deletions cut 5 bases from V and 4 bases from J, with 15 bases between. CDR1 and CDR2 from the germline V gene are MDHEN and SYDVKM. The CDR3 runs 15 residues. This chain's CDR3 is CASSLDSLGNQPQHF. The CDR3, as DNA: TGTGCCAGCAGTCTCGACAGCCTAGGGAATCAGCCCCAGCATTTT. Supplemented by reference TRBV28 and TRBJ1-5, the full variable domain reads DVKVTQSSRYLVKRTGEKVFLECVQDMDHENMFWYRQDPGLGLRLIYFSYDVKMKEKGDIPEGYSVSREKKERFSLILESASTNQTSMYLCASSLDSLGNQPQHFGDGTRLSIL.

The CDR3 region has the DNA TGCGCCAGCGTCCCGCGGGGGGCTAGCACAGATACGCAGTATTTT. This codes for CASVPRGASTDTQYF. This sequence joins TRBV5-1 and TRBJ2-3; 8 bases line up with TRBD2. The germline CDR1 and CDR2 sequences are SGHRS and YFSETQ. V shed 7 bases, J shed 0 bases, and the junction held 7 bases outside the gene matches. The CDR3 length is 15 residues. Using reference TRBV5-1 and TRBJ2-3 for the parts outside the CDR3, the full variable domain is KAGVTQTPRYLIKTRGQQVTLSCSPISGHRSVSWYQQTPGQGLQFLFEYFSETQRNKGNFPGRFSGRQFSNSRSEMNVSTLELGDSALYLCASVPRGASTDTQYFGPGTRLTVL.

The chain couples TRBV30 to TRBJ2-7; 7 nucleotides match TRBD1. CDR1 is GTSNPN and CDR2 is SVGIG in the germline V gene (reference sequence). The J segment lost 5 bases and the V segment lost 5 bases, leaving 12 bases of the junction unmatched. This CDR3 comprises 14 residues. The CDR3 region is CAWEFRGSLNEQYF. CDR3 bases: TGTGCCTGGGAGTTCAGGGGGAGTCTTAACGAGCAGTACTTC. The full variable domain, completed using reference TRBV30 and TRBJ2-7, is SQTIHQWPATLVQPVGSPLSLECTVEGTSNPNLYWYRQAAGRGLQLLFYSVGIGQISSEVPQNLSASRPQDRQFILSSKKLLLSDSGFYLCAWEFRGSLNEQYFGPGTRLTVT.

The J gene is TRBJ2-2, the V gene TRBV7-9, with a possible D match to TRBD1 (6 bases). The CDR3 extends over 14 amino acids. Deletions cut 6 bases from V and 3 bases from J, with 11 bases between. Germline CDR1 SEHNR, CDR2 FQNEAQ (reference sequence). CDR3: CASRGGRDTGELFF. For the CDR3, the DNA is TGTGCCAGCAGAGGGGGTCGAGACACCGGGGAGCTGTTTTTT.

This clone was seen just once. The rearrangement joins TRBV5-1 to TRBJ2-2; 10 bases are shared with TRBD2. This CDR3 has 20 amino acids. Germline CDR1 and CDR2: SGHRS and YFSETQ. The V and J ends lost 0 bases and 1 base, in that order; junction bases with no gene match: 12. For the CDR3, the DNA is TGCGCCAGCAGCTTGGCCGATGGACTAGCGGAACCTCGGAACACCGGGGAGCTGTTTTTT. As protein: CASSLADGLAEPRNTGELFF.

The chain is built from TRBV29-1 and TRBJ1-1; TRBD1 aligns across 9 bases. The length of the CDR3 is 15 residues. Germline values: CDR1 SQVTM, CDR2 ANQGSEA. J was trimmed by 4 bases and V by 2 bases; bases with no gene match: 8. The CDR3 DNA reads TGCAGCGTTGAATATACGGGGACAGGGAGCACTGAAGCTTTCTTT. This encodes CSVEYTGTGSTEAFF.